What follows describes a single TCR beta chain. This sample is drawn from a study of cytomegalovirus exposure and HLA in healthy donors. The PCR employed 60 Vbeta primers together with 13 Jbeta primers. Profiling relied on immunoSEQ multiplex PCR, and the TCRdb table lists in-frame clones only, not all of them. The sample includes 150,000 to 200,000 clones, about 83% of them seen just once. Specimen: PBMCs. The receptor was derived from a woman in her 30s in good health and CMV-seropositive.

CDR3: CSAYRGMNTEAFF. The CDR3 region has the DNA TGCAGCGCGTACCGGGGGATGAACACTGAAGCTTTCTTT. The chain employs TRBV29-1 and TRBJ1-1; D is possibly TRBD1 (5 bases). V was pared by 7 bases and J by 0 bases, with 12 bases between. The CDR3 runs 13 residues. CDR1 is SQVTM and CDR2 is ANQGSEA in the germline V gene. Variable domain in full (rest from reference TRBV29-1 and TRBJ1-1): SAVISQKPSRDICQRGTSLTIQCQVDSQVTMMFWYRQQPGQSLTLIATANQGSEATYESGFVIDKFPISRPNLTFSTLTVSNMSPEDSSIYLCSAYRGMNTEAFFGQGTRLTVV.